A single T cell receptor (beta chain) is shown here with its context. Antigen unknown. The data belong to a study of shared clonotypes between healthy human individuals. Study summary: The plates for each donor numbered three CD4 naive, three CD4 memory, two CD8 naive and one CD8 memory.

Healthy HIV-negative adults with no recent acute infections or vaccinations were recruited as donors. The assay was immunoSEQ multiplex PCR, and TCRdb's table has in-frame clones only and misses some. The sample records approximately 530,000 clones, 90% to 97% being singletons. Overall study results and limits: Genetic and exposure-history diversity was limited by the small donor number. Blood was the sole source, and tissue repertoires probably differ.

This TCR came from a young woman in good health. Sequencing was performed on naive CD4+ T cells sorted from blood. Subset in this sample: CD45RA+ positively selected.

The CDR3 protein is CASSHRGGLGLDNEQFF. CDR3 DNA: TGTGCCAGCAGCCACCGGGGCGGGTTAGGTCTAGACAATGAGCAGTTCTTC. The rearrangement joins TRBV7-9 to TRBJ2-1, with D perhaps assigned TRBD1 or TRBD2 (5 bases each). V lost 5 bases, J lost 5 bases, and 22 bases lay in between. The CDR3 has 17 amino acids. In germline, CDR1 is SEHNR, CDR2 FQNEAQ (reference sequence). Full variable domain (missing parts from reference TRBV7-9 and TRBJ2-1): DTGVSQNPRHKITKRGQNVTFRCDPISEHNRLYWYRQTLGQGPEFLTYFQNEAQLEKSRLLSDRFSAERPKGSFSTLEIQRTEQGDSAMYLCASSHRGGLGLDNEQFFGPGTRLTVL.